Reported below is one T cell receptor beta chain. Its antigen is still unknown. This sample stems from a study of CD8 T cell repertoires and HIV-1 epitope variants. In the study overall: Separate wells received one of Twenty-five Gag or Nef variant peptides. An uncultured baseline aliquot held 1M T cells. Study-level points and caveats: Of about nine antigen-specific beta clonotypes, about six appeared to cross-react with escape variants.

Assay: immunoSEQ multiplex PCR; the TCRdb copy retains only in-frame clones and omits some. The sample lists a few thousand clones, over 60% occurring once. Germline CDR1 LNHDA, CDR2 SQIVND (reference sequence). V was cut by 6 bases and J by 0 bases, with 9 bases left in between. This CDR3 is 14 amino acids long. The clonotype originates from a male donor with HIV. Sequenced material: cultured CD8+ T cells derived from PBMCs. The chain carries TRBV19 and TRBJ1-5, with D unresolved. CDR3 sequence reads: CASSQYYSNQPQHF. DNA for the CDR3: TGTGCCAGTAGCCAGTATTATAGCAATCAGCCCCAGCATTTT.